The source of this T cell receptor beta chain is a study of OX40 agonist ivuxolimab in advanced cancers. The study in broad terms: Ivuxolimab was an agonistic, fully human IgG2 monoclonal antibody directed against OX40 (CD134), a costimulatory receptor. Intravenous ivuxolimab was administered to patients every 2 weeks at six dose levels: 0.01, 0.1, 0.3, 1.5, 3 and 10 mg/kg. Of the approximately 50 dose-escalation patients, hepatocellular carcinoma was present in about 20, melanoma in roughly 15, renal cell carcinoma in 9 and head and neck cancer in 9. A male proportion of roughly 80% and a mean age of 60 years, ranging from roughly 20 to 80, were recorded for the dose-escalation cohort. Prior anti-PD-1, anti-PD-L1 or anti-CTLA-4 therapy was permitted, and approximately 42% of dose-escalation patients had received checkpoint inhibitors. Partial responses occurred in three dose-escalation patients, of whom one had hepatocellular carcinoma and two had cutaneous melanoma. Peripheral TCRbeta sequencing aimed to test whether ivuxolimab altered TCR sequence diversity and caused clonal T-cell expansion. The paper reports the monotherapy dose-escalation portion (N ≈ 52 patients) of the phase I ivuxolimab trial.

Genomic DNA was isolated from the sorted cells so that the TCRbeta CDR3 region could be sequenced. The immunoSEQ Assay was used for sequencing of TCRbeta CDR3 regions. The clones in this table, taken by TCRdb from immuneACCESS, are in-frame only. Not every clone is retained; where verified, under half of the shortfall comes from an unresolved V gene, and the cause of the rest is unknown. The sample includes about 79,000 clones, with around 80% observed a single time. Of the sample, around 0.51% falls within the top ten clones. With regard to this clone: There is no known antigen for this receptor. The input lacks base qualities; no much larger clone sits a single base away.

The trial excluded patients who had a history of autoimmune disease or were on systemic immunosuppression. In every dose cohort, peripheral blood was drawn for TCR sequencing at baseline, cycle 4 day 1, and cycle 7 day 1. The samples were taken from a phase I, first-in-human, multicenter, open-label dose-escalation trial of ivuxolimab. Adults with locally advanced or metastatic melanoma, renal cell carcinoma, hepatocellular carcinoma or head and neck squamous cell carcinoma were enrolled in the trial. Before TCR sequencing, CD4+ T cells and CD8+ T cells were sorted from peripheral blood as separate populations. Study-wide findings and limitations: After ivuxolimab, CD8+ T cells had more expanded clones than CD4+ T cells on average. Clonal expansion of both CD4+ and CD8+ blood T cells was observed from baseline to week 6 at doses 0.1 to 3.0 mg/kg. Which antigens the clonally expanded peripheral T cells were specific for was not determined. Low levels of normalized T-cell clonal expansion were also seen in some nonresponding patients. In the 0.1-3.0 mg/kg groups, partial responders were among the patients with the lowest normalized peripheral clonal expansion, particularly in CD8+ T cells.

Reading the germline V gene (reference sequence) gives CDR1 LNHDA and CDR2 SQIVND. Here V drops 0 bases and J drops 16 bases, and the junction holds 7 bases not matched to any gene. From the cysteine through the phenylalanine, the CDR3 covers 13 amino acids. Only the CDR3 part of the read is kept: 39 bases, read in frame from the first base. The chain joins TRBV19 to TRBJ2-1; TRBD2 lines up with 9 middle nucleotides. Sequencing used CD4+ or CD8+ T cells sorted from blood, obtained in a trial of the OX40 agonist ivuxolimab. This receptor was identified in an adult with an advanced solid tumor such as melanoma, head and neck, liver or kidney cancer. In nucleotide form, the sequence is TGTGCCAGTAGTATAGATCGAGCGGGGGGCCCATTCTTC. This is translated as CASSIDRAGGPFF.